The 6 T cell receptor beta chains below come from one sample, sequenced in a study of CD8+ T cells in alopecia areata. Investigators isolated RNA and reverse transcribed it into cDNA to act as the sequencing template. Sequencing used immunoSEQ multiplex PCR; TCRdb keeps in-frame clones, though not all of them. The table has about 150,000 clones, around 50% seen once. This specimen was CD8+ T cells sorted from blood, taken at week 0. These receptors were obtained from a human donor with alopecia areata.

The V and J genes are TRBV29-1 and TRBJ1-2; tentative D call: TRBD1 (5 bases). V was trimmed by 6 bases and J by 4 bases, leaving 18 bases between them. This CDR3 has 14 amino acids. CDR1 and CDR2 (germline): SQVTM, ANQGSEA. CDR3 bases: TGCAGCGTGCGGGTTGAACCCGGGGGCTATGGCTACACCTTC. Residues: CSVRVEPGGYGYTF.

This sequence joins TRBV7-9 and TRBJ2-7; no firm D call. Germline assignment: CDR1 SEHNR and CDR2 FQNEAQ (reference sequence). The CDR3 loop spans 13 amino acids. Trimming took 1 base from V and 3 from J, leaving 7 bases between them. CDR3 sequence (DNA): TGTGCCAGCAGCTTAGGGAATGGCTACGAGCAGTACTTC. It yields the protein CASSLGNGYEQYF.

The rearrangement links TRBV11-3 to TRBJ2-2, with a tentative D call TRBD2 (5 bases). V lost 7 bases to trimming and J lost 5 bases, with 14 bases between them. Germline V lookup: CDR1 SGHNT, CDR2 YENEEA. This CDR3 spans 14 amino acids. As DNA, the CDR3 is TGTGCCAGCACTCCTGGGTCGGGGACCGGGGAGCTGTTTTTT. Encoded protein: CASTPGSGTGELFF.

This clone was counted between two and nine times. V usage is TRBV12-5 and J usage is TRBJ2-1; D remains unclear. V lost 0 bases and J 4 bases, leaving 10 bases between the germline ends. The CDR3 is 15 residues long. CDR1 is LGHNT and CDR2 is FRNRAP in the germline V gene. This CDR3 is CASGLVPLGYNEQFF. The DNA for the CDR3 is TGTGCTAGTGGTTTGGTACCGTTAGGTTACAATGAGCAGTTCTTC.

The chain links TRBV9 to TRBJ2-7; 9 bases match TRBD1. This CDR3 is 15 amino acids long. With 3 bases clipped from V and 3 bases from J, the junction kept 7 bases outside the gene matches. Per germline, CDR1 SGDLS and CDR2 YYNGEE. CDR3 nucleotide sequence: TGTGCCAGCAGCGAGGGACCGGGACAGGGCTACGAGCAGTACTTC. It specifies CASSEGPGQGYEQYF.

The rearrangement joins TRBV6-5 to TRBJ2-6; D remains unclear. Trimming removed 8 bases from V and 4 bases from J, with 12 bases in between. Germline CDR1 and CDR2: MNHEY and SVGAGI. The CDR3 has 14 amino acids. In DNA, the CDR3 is TGTGCCAGCTCTCCGGACGGGGGGGCCAACGTCCTGACTTTC. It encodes CASSPDGGANVLTF.